The present T cell receptor beta chain was sequenced within a study of blood T cell repertoires in COVID-19. Study information: The United States, Italy and Spain were the sources of the acute and convalescent COVID-19 samples. In each case, the material was cDNA or gDNA derived from T cells, B-cell-depleted T cells, or PBMCs.

This CDR3 comprises 11 residues. From germline, CDR1 is SQVTM and CDR2 ANQGSEA. The V and J ends lost 4 bases and 10 bases respectively, with 14 bases between them. Per the original data handling: Scientists estimated how many nucleated cells there were by amplifying reference gene primers. Using immunoSEQ multiplex PCR, the repertoire was profiled, and TCRdb retains in-frame clones only, with some absent. V and J calls and clone size are copied from that table; D and trimming were computed from the DNA. The top ten clones hold about 8% of a sample with 25,000 to 30,000 clones, 88% of them seen once.

The sequenced sample was peripheral blood. The clonotype originates from a woman between 50 and 59 years old with active COVID-19. The V call is TRBV29-1, the J call TRBJ2-7; D is possibly TRBD2 (5 bases). The CDR3 coding sequence is TGCAGCGTTGGGGAGCTAGAACTCCAGTACTTC. It specifies CSVGELELQYF.